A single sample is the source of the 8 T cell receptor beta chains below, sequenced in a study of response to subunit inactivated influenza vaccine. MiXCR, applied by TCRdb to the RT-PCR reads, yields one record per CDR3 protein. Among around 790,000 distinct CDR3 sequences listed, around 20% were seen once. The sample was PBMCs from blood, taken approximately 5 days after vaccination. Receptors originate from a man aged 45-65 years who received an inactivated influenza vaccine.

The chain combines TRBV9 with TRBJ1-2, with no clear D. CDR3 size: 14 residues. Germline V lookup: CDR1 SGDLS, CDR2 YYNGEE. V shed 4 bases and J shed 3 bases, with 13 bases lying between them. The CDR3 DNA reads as TGTGCCAGCAGCAAAGGACTGGGAGACTATGGCTACACCTTC. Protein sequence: CASSKGLGDYGYTF.

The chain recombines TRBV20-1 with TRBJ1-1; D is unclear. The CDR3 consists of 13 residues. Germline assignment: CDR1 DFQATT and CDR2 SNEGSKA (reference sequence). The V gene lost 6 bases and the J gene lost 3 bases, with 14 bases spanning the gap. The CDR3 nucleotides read TGCAGTGCGGACGGACCTGGGGACACTGAAGCTTTCTTT. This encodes CSADGPGDTEAFF.

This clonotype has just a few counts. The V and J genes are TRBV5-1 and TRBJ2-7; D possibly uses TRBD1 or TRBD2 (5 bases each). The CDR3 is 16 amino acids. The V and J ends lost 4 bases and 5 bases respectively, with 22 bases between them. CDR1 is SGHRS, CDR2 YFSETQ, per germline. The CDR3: CASSKSGTQSWDEQYF. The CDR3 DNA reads TGCGCCAGCAGCAAGTCCGGGACCCAGAGTTGGGACGAGCAGTACTTC.

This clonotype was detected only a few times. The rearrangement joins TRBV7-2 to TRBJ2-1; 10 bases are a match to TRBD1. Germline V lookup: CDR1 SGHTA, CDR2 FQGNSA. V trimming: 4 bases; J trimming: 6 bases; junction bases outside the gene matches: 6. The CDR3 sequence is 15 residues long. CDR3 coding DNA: TGTGCCAGCAGCTCCCGGGACAGGGGATTCAATGAGCAGTTCTTC. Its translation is CASSSRDRGFNEQFF.

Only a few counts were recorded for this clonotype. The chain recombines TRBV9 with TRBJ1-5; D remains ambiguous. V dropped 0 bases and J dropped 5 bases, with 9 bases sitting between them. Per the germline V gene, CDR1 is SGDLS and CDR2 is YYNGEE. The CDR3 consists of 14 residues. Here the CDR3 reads CASSVGRAYQPQHF. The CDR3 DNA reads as TGTGCCAGCAGCGTAGGAAGGGCCTATCAGCCCCAGCATTTT.

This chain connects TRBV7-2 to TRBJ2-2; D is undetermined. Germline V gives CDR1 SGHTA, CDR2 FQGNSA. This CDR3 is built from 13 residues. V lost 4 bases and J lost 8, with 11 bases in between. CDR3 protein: CASSSSYLGELFF. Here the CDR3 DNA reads TGTGCCAGCAGCTCGTCCTACCTAGGGGAGCTGTTTTTT.

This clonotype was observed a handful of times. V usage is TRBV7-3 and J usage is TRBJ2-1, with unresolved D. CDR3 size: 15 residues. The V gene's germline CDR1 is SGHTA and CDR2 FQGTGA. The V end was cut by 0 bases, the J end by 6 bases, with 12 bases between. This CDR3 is CASSLTGMGFNEQFF. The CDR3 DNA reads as TGTGCCAGCAGCTTAACGGGAATGGGTTTCAATGAGCAGTTCTTC.

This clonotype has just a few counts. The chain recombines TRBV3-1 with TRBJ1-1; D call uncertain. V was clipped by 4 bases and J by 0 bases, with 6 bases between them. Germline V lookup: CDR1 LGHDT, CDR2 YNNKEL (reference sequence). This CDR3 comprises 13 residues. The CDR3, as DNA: TGTGCCAGCAGCCGGATCATGAACACTGAAGCTTTCTTT. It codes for CASSRIMNTEAFF.